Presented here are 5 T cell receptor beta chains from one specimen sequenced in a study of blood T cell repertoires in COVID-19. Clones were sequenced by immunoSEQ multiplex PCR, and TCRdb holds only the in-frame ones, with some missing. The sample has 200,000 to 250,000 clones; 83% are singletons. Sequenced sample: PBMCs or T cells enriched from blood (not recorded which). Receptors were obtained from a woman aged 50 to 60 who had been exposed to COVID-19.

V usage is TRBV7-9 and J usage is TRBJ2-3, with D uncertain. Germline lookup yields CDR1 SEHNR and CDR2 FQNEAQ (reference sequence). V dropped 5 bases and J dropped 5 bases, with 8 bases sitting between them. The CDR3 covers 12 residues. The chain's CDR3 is CASSVSGDTQYF. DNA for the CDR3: TGTGCCAGCAGCGTTTCAGGAGATACGCAGTATTTT.

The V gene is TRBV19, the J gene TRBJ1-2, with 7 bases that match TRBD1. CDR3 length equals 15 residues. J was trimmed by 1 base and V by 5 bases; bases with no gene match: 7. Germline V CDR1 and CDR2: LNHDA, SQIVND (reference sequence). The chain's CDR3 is CASSFGTVNNYGYTF. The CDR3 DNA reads TGTGCCAGTAGTTTTGGGACAGTGAATAACTATGGCTACACCTTC.

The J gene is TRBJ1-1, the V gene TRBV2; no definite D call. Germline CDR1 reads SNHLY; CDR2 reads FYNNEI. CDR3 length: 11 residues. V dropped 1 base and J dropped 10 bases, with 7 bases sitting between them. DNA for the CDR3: TGTGCCAGCAGTGAAGACAGCGGAGCTTTCTTT. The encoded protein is CASSEDSGAFF.

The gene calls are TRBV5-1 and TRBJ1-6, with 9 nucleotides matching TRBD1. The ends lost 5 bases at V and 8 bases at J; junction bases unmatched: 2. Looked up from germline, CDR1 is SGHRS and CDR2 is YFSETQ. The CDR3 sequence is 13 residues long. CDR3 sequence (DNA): TGCGCCAGCAGAGGGGACAGGGATTCACCCCTCCACTTT. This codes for CASRGDRDSPLHF.

The CDR3 region has the DNA TGTGCCAGCAGCCCCGGGACAGGGAGAAACACCGGGGAGCTGTTTTTT. It translates to CASSPGTGRNTGELFF. This rearrangement joins TRBV7-3 to TRBJ2-2, with TRBD1 identical over 9 bases. Germline V gene sequence: CDR1 SGHTA, CDR2 FQGTGA. The V gene end was trimmed by 5 bases and the J gene end by 2 bases; junction bases not matched to a gene: 6. The CDR3 runs 16 residues.